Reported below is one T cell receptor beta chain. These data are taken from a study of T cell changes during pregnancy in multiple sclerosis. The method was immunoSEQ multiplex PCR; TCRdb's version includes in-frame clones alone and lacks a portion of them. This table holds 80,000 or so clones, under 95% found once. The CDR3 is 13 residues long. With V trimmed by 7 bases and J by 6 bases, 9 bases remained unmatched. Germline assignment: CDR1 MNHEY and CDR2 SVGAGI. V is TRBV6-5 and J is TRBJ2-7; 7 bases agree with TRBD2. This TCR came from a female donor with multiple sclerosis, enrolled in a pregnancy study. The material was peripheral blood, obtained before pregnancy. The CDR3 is CASNKGWGGEQYF. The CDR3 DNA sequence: TGTGCCAGCAACAAAGGGTGGGGGGGCGAGCAGTACTTC.